Each of the 24 T cell receptor beta chains below was sequenced from the same sample in a study of cytomegalovirus exposure and HLA in healthy donors. PCR was performed using 60 Vbeta and 13 Jbeta primers. The protocol was immunoSEQ multiplex PCR, while the TCRdb copy is restricted to in-frame clones and leaves out a portion. This sample has more than 80,000 clones, with 78% found just once. Sequenced: PBMCs. These TCRs come from a man between 18 and 29 years old in good health and CMV-seropositive.

This clone appeared a few times. The chain carries TRBV6-1 and TRBJ1-3; D not certain. The CDR3 loop spans 19 amino acids. The germline V gene has CDR1 MNHNS and CDR2 SASEGT. Trimming removed 2 bases at V and 0 bases at J, with 20 bases between. The CDR3 sequence is CASSERVIRSGNSGNTIYF. As DNA, the CDR3 is TGTGCCAGCAGTGAAAGGGTAATCAGGTCGGGAAACTCTGGAAACACCATATATTTT.

The chain carries TRBV6-1 and TRBJ1-5; tentatively, D is TRBD1 (5 bases). V lost 6 bases and J lost 6, with 18 bases in between. The CDR3 totals 15 residues. The germline V gene encodes CDR1 MNHNS and CDR2 SASEGT. CDR3 nucleotides: TGTGCCAGCAGCACCAGACAGATCCGGCCTCAGCCCCAGCATTTT. This encodes CASSTRQIRPQPQHF.

The CDR3 is CASSPYSLAQNTGELFF. Written as DNA, the CDR3 is TGTGCCAGCAGCCCCTACTCTCTAGCGCAGAACACCGGGGAGCTGTTTTTT. This chain joins TRBV4-2 and TRBJ2-2, with D perhaps matching TRBD2 (6 bases). The CDR3 extends over 17 amino acids. Germline V gene data show CDR1 as LGHNA and CDR2 as YNFKEQ. Trimming took off 4 bases at V and 1 base at J, with 16 bases between the two ends.

The DNA of the CDR3 is TGCGCCAGCAGTGAAACGGGGGACGTCACTGAAGCTTTCTTT. As protein: CASSETGDVTEAFF. The chain is built from TRBV10-2 and TRBJ1-1; D might be TRBD1 (5 bases). There are 14 residues in the CDR3. Trimming removed 3 bases at V and 4 bases at J, with 12 bases between. Germline assignment: CDR1 WSHSY and CDR2 SAAADI.

Comment on this clone: At one boundary the junction diverges from the germline segment, which might be a read error. The rearrangement links TRBV7-7 to TRBJ2-7; 7 bases agree with TRBD1. This CDR3 comprises 13 residues. Germline CDR1 is SSHAT and CDR2 is FNYEAQ (reference sequence). CDR3 coding DNA: TGTGCTAGCAGCTTAGGCAGGGGGAGCGAGCAGTACTTC. It translates to CASSLGRGSEQYF.

CDR3 bases: TGCGCCAGCAGCTCGCGGGGGATCTCCTACAATGAGCAGTTCTTC. It encodes CASSSRGISYNEQFF. V is TRBV5-1 and J is TRBJ2-1; 7 nucleotides line up with TRBD2. Per germline, CDR1 SGHRS and CDR2 YFSETQ. V lost 3 bases to trimming and J lost 0 bases; unmatched junction nucleotides: 3. The CDR3 is 15 amino acids.

The rearrangement joins TRBV6-4 to TRBJ2-3, with 8 positions matching TRBD1. Germline V lookup: CDR1 MRHNA, CDR2 SNTAGT. This CDR3 has 14 amino acids. V lost 0 bases to trimming and J lost 4 bases; unmatched junction nucleotides: 0. CDR3 DNA: TGTGCCAGCAGTGACTCGACAGGGGCAGATACGCAGTATTTT. Translation gives CASSDSTGADTQYF.

This chain joins TRBV28 and TRBJ2-1, with D maybe TRBD1 (6 bases). CDR1 MDHEN and CDR2 SYDVKM come from the germline V gene. Deletions cut 5 bases from V and 0 bases from J, with 11 bases between. CDR3 length: 15 amino acids. The CDR3 DNA sequence: TGTGCCAGCAGTCCCACAGGGACCTCCTACAATGAGCAGTTCTTC. Residues: CASSPTGTSYNEQFF.

The V call is TRBV28, the J call TRBJ1-2, with a possible D match to TRBD1 (5 bases). The CDR3 loop spans 14 amino acids. The germline gives CDR1 MDHEN, CDR2 SYDVKM. Trimming removed 5 bases at V and 8 bases at J, with 18 bases between. CDR3 in DNA: TGTGCCAGCAGTCCCCGACAGACCGTGGGAGGCTACACCTTC. Protein product: CASSPRQTVGGYTF.

J is TRBJ2-3 and V is TRBV19; D uncertain. V lost 5 bases to trimming and J lost 0 bases, with 6 bases between them. The CDR3 contains 13 residues. Germline CDR1 and CDR2: LNHDA and SQIVND (reference sequence). The CDR3 is CASSPISTDTQYF. In DNA, the CDR3 is TGTGCCAGTAGTCCCATTAGCACAGATACGCAGTATTTT.

In DNA form, the CDR3 reads TGTGCCAGCAGCCGGACAGGGGGCAATCAGCCCCAGCATTTT. Amino acid sequence: CASSRTGGNQPQHF. V usage is TRBV7-9 and J usage is TRBJ1-5; 9 nucleotides align to TRBD1. Losses at the gene ends were 5 bases for V and 2 bases for J; bases not matched to a gene: 1. Germline loops: CDR1 SEHNR, CDR2 FQNEAQ (reference sequence). This CDR3 is built from 14 residues.

The chain couples TRBV28 to TRBJ2-7; 7 nucleotides agree with TRBD2. The germline CDR1 and CDR2 sequences are MDHEN and SYDVKM. J lost 6 bases, V lost 3 bases, and 8 bases had no gene match. The CDR3 is 14 amino acids. The CDR3 coding sequence is TGTGCCAGCAGTTTCCAGGCGGGAGTTCGCGAGCAGTACTTC. Translating it yields CASSFQAGVREQYF.

The CDR3: CASSYWGSRETEAFF. In DNA form, the CDR3 reads TGTGCCAGCAGTTACTGGGGCAGTCGTGAAACTGAAGCTTTCTTT. The chain joins TRBV6-5 to TRBJ1-1; TRBD1 is a possible D gene (5 bases). Germline V gives CDR1 MNHEY, CDR2 SVGAGI. V was trimmed by 1 base and J by 5 bases, leaving 14 bases between them. The CDR3 totals 15 residues.

The V gene is TRBV13, the J gene TRBJ1-1; no clear D. Germline V gene data show CDR1 as PRHDT and CDR2 as FYEKMQ (reference sequence). Trimming took off 1 base at V and 7 bases at J, with 10 bases between the two ends. This CDR3 region has 13 residues. The CDR3, as DNA: TGTGCCAGCAGCTTAGACAGAGCGGGTGAAGCTTTCTTT. Protein: CASSLDRAGEAFF.

The chain recombines TRBV15 with TRBJ2-7, with TRBD1 matching 8 bases. J lost 3 bases, V lost 5 bases, and 6 bases had no gene match. This CDR3 is built from 14 residues. From germline, CDR1 is LNHNV and CDR2 YYDKDF (reference sequence). The CDR3 loop reads CATSAGGGYYEQYF. CDR3 coding DNA: TGTGCCACCAGCGCAGGGGGCGGGTACTACGAGCAGTACTTC.

J is TRBJ1-1 and V is TRBV25-1; unclear D gene. This CDR3 spans 16 amino acids. Trimming shortened V by 3 bases and J by 3 bases, and 17 bases separated the two germline ends. The V gene's germline CDR1 is MGHDK and CDR2 SYGVNS. In DNA form, the CDR3 reads TGTGCCAGCAGTGACCTCCCCCGGGTAAGAGACACTGAAGCTTTCTTT. It specifies CASSDLPRVRDTEAFF.

The V call is TRBV4-1, the J call TRBJ1-2; D is unclear. The CDR3 extends over 15 amino acids. The V and J ends lost 0 bases and 5 bases respectively, with 13 bases between them. In germline, CDR1 is MGHRA, CDR2 YSYEKL. In DNA, the CDR3 is TGCGCCAGCAGCCAAGATGAGGGAGGAGGTTATGGCTACACCTTC. Translation: CASSQDEGGGYGYTF.

V is TRBV15 and J is TRBJ2-5; perhaps TRBD2 as D (6 bases). With 1 base removed from V and 9 bases from J, the gap between germline ends came to 12 bases. The CDR3 length is 13 residues. From germline, CDR1 is LNHNV and CDR2 YYDKDF (reference sequence). CDR3 amino acids: CATSRASGTAQYF. As DNA, the CDR3 is TGTGCCACCAGCAGAGCCTCCGGGACTGCCCAGTACTTC. The variable domain in full, completed from reference TRBV15 and TRBJ2-5, reads DAMVIQNPRYQVTQFGKPVTLSCSQTLNHNVMYWYQQKSSQAPKLLFHYYDKDFNNEADTPDNFQSRRPNTSFCFLDIRSPGLGDTAMYLCATSRASGTAQYFGPGTRLLVL.

The chain employs TRBV5-1 and TRBJ1-1, with D unresolved. Trimming took 2 bases from V and 1 from J, leaving 6 bases between them. The CDR3 covers 13 residues. Per the germline V gene, CDR1 is SGHRS and CDR2 is YFSETQ. The CDR3 region is CASSFRGNTEAFF. The CDR3 region has the DNA TGCGCCAGCAGCTTTCGGGGGAACACTGAAGCTTTCTTT.

The chain joins TRBV6-6 to TRBJ1-2; D unresolved. CDR3 length: 14 amino acids. Germline V CDR1 and CDR2: MNHNY, SVGAGI (reference sequence). Trimming took 5 bases from V and 2 from J, leaving 12 bases between them. The CDR3 sequence: CASSPDGLNYGYTF. The CDR3 coding sequence is TGTGCCAGCAGTCCAGATGGGCTCAACTATGGCTACACCTTC.

The chain joins TRBV5-1 to TRBJ2-5; no clear D. The CDR3 length is 13 residues. V was trimmed by 5 bases and J by 1 base, leaving 9 bases between them. The V gene's germline CDR1 is SGHRS and CDR2 YFSETQ. In DNA, the CDR3 is TGCGCCAGCAGACTTCAGGCCCAAGAGACCCAGTACTTC. This codes for CASRLQAQETQYF.

The rearrangement joins TRBV5-4 to TRBJ2-1; TRBD2 is a possible D gene (5 bases). There are 18 residues in the CDR3. Germline V gives CDR1 SGHNT, CDR2 YYREEE (reference sequence). Trimming removed 0 bases from V and 0 bases from J, with 16 bases in between. The CDR3 DNA follows: TGTGCCAGCAGCTTGGGTCCGGAGCGGCTTAGCTCCTACAATGAGCAGTTCTTC. It is translated as CASSLGPERLSSYNEQFF.

The chain links TRBV10-3 to TRBJ2-3, with TRBD2 identical over 8 bases. V lost 7 bases to trimming and J lost 5 bases; unmatched junction nucleotides: 14. Per germline, CDR1 ENHRY and CDR2 SYGVKD. This CDR3 region has 16 residues. CDR3 amino acids: CAITGGAGSGGDTQYF. Here the CDR3 DNA reads TGTGCCATCACCGGGGGGGCAGGGAGCGGAGGAGATACGCAGTATTTT.

CDR3 sequence reads: CASSLGSSYEQYF. CDR3 DNA sequence: TGTGCCAGCAGTCTCGGGTCTAGCTACGAGCAGTACTTC. This sequence joins TRBV13 and TRBJ2-7; D is unclear. The V end was cut by 6 bases, the J end by 3 bases, with 12 bases between. CDR3 length equals 13 residues. Germline CDR1 and CDR2: PRHDT and FYEKMQ (reference sequence).